A selection of T cell receptor beta chains follows, all from one sample in a study of OX40 agonist ivuxolimab in advanced cancers. Generated by immunoSEQ multiplex PCR, the TCRdb table keeps only in-frame clones and is missing some. The data contain just under 45,000 clones, 80% of them singletons. Here the sequenced sample was CD4+ or CD8+ T cells sorted from blood, taken in a trial of the OX40 agonist ivuxolimab. The receptors come from an adult with an advanced solid tumor such as melanoma, head and neck, liver or kidney cancer. Both conserved end residues are part of each CDR3. D genes are given only for firm matches. Only some rows state a clone size, as once, few, many or a class for expanded clones.

V: TRBV18; size: -; J: TRBJ2-7; D: TRBD1; CDR3: CASSPLGPGTGEEEQYF; DNA: TGTGCCAGCTCACCTCTGGGCCCCGGGACAGGGGAGGAGGAGCAGTACTTC
V: TRBV29-1; size: -; J: TRBJ2-2; D: -; CDR3: CSVVPGTTGTGELFF; DNA: TGCAGCGTTGTCCCGGGTACGACGGGCACCGGGGAGCTGTTTTTT
V: TRBV6-5; size: few; J: TRBJ2-3; D: TRBD2; CDR3: CASGDPAGSTDTQYF; DNA: TGTGCCAGCGGGGACCCAGCGGGAAGCACAGATACGCAGTATTTT
V: TRBV28; size: -; J: TRBJ2-6; D: -; CDR3: CASLSSGANVLTF; DNA: TGTGCCAGTTTAAGCTCTGGGGCCAACGTCCTGACTTTC
V: TRBV15; size: few; J: TRBJ2-7; D: TRBD2; CDR3: CATSSSGGRTYEQYF; DNA: TGTGCCACCAGCTCTAGCGGGGGGCGCACCTACGAGCAGTACTTC
V: TRBV4-1; size: -; J: TRBJ2-5; D: TRBD1; CDR3: CASSPGTGTAETQYF; DNA: TGCGCCAGCAGCCCGGGGACAGGGACTGCGGAGACCCAGTACTTC
V: TRBV29-1; size: -; J: TRBJ2-7; D: -; CDR3: CSVLGGSYEQYF; DNA: TGCAGCGTTTTGGGGGGCTCCTACGAGCAGTACTTC
V: TRBV11-3; size: -; J: TRBJ2-3; D: -; CDR3: CASSLQVKDTQYF; DNA: TGTGCCAGCAGCTTACAGGTGAAAGATACGCAGTATTTT
V: TRBV6-5; size: once; J: TRBJ1-2; D: -; CDR3: CAARGSPIYSGYTF; DNA: TGTGCCGCCAGAGGATCTCCAATTTACTCTGGCTACACCTTC
V: TRBV7-2; size: -; J: TRBJ2-6; D: -; CDR3: CASASGAVGANVLTF; DNA: TGTGCCAGCGCTTCCGGGGCTGTGGGGGCCAACGTCCTGACTTTC
V: TRBV30; size: -; J: TRBJ1-1; D: -; CDR3: CAWSGRTQHGGAFF; DNA: TGTGCCTGGAGTGGTAGGACCCAACACGGGGGAGCTTTCTTT
V: TRBV15; size: -; J: TRBJ1-5; D: -; CDR3: CATSSGRYQPQHF; DNA: TGTGCCACCAGTAGCGGCCGGTATCAGCCCCAGCATTTT
V: TRBV29-1; size: -; J: TRBJ2-5; D: TRBD1; CDR3: CSVQDRGQTQYF; DNA: TGCAGCGTCCAAGACAGGGGTCAGACCCAGTACTTC
V: TRBV25-1; size: -; J: TRBJ2-1; D: TRBD2; CDR3: CASSDGGTRVEQFF; DNA: TGTGCCAGCAGTGATGGTGGGACTAGAGTTGAGCAGTTCTTC
V: TRBV7-9; size: -; J: TRBJ2-5; D: -; CDR3: CASSRSGMGGGSETQYF; DNA: TGTGCCAGCAGCCGCTCCGGTATGGGAGGGGGGTCAGAGACCCAGTACTTC
V: TRBV7-3; size: -; J: TRBJ1-2; D: -; CDR3: CASSLIRGPNLYGYTF; DNA: TGTGCCAGCAGCTTAATCCGGGGCCCTAACCTCTATGGCTACACCTTC
V: TRBV6-1; size: -; J: TRBJ1-3; D: -; CDR3: CASSEDLAAVNTIYF; DNA: TGTGCCAGCAGTGAAGACTTGGCAGCTGTAAACACCATATATTTT